This TCR beta chain was sequenced during a study of cytomegalovirus exposure and HLA in healthy donors. Overall study results and limits: For most TCR sequences rarity was the rule, although some public TCRs occurred in many donors. With DRB1 most and HLA-C fewest, TCR association rates differed between HLA loci in a later analysis.

The PCR employed 60 Vbeta primers together with 13 Jbeta primers. Clones were read by immunoSEQ multiplex PCR, and TCRdb kept only the in-frame ones, dropping some. Of fewer than 200,000 clones in the sample, 65% to 85% were seen once. Trimming took 0 bases from V and 3 from J, leaving 13 bases between them. Germline V CDR1 and CDR2: MNHEY, SVGAGI. CDR3 length: 16 amino acids. For this clone: Its target is not known.

The chain couples TRBV6-5 to TRBJ2-3; D perhaps matches TRBD1 (6 bases). This TCR came from a female donor in good health and CMV-seronegative. What was sequenced was PBMCs. DNA of the CDR3: TGTGCCAGCAGTTACTCGCTTGCAGGGGCTACAGATACGCAGTATTTT. Protein: CASSYSLAGATDTQYF.